This T cell receptor (beta chain) was obtained from a study of T-cell reconstitution after alpha-beta-depleted transplantation in children. About this clonotype: Its antigen remains unknown.

The TCRbeta library was prepared with unique molecular identifiers. TCRdb re-analysed the PCR reads in MiXCR, keeping a single row per CDR3 protein. The sample holds about 600,000 distinct CDR3 sequences, roughly 23% seen once. Findings and caveats of the study: The study reportedly traced alpha-beta T cells about two months after transplant to several hundred expanded graft clones. T-cell numbers and diversity one year post-transplant derived largely from freshly generated T cells. After transplant, high TCRbeta diversity at day 60 in some patients arose from surviving recipient T cells and thymic progenitors.

Germline V CDR1 and CDR2: DFQATT, SNEGSKA (reference sequence). The CDR3 contains 15 residues. Germline trimming cut 3 bases from V and 0 bases from J; bases unmatched to any gene: 6. Here the sequenced sample was PBMCs, mostly from graft donor cells, taken 360 days after TCRalphabeta/CD19-depleted stem cell transplant. V gene TRBV20-1 combines with J gene TRBJ2-5; 8 bases align to TRBD1. The TCR sequence derives from a boy in the first two years of life who had a stem cell transplant for acute myeloid leukemia, so the T cells may come from the graft donor. As DNA, the CDR3 is TGCAGTGCTAGTTTGGACAGGGACAACCAAGAGACCCAGTACTTC. It translates to CSASLDRDNQETQYF.